The next 8 T cell receptor beta chains were all read from a single sample in a study of low-dose radiotherapy and immunotherapy resistance in tumors. The time point here: before trial treatment. Covering alpha and beta chains, TRAV- and TRBV-specific primers were used for the first-strand cDNA. With a constant-region primer and a V-primer adapter, TCRs were subjected to approximately 21 PCR cycles of amplification. TCRdb processed the reads anew with MiXCR; each CDR3 protein has one entry. The sample holds tens of thousands of distinct CDR3 sequences, roughly a sixth seen once. This specimen consisted of PBMCs, obtained before treatment. The receptors derive from a male donor with prostate cancer.

This clonotype showed up many times. V usage is TRBV7-8 and J usage is TRBJ2-1; a weak D match, TRBD2 (5 bases). V dropped 4 bases and J dropped 9 bases, with 25 bases sitting between them. The CDR3 consists of 17 residues. The germline CDR1 and CDR2 sequences are SGHVS and FQNEAQ. CDR3 residues: CASSSLFGVSNAGEQFF. The CDR3 DNA follows: TGTGCCAGCAGCTCTTTGTTCGGGGTCAGTAACGCAGGTGAGCAGTTCTTC.

This clonotype occurred many times. The junction departs from germline at one end; a sequencing error may be responsible. The chain uses TRBV6-2 or TRBV6-3 and TRBJ2-1; the D is unclear. Looked up from germline, CDR1 is MNHEY and CDR2 is SVGEGT. The CDR3 is 14 amino acids. CDR3 in DNA: TGCGGTACAAAACCCTCTTGGGATTACAATGAGCAGTTCTTC. Residues: CGTKPSWDYNEQFF.

There are many counts of this clonotype. V and J are TRBV29-1 and TRBJ1-2, with D possibly matching TRBD1 (5 bases). Trimming left V 1 base short and J 4 bases short, with 16 bases between. This CDR3 region has 15 residues. Germline V gene data show CDR1 as SQVTM and CDR2 as ANQGSEA. CDR3 amino acids: CSVEVSVRGGYGYTF. DNA of the CDR3: TGCAGCGTTGAAGTGTCCGTAAGGGGCGGCTATGGCTACACCTTC.

Note on this clonotype: This likely came from a read error, as a far larger clone is one base away. The V gene is TRBV6-6, the J gene TRBJ2-7; a weak D match, TRBD1 (6 bases). Germline-derived CDR1 and CDR2 are MNHNY and SVGAGI (reference sequence). Trimming removed 3 bases from V and 5 bases from J, with 8 bases in between. The CDR3 totals 12 residues. CDR3 sequence: CASSYGGHEQYF. CDR3 coding DNA: TGTGCCAGCAGTTATGGGGGCCACGAGCAGTACTTC.

At least ten counts were recorded for this clonotype. The chain uses TRBV2 and TRBJ1-4; D perhaps matches TRBD1 (6 bases). The CDR3 is made up of 12 amino acids. Germline values: CDR1 SNHLY, CDR2 FYNNEI. V was shortened by 6 bases and J by 7 bases, with 9 bases between the two germline ends. The CDR3 region has the DNA TGTGCCAGCAGAGGGGGGATTGAAAAACTGTTTTTT. The encoded protein is CASRGGIEKLFF.

The chain uses TRBV11-3 and TRBJ2-2; weak D call: TRBD1 (6 bases). The germline CDR1 and CDR2 sequences are SGHNT and YENEEA. The CDR3 sequence is 12 residues long. V was clipped by 2 bases and J by 9 bases, with 7 bases between them. For the CDR3, the DNA is TGTGCCAGCAGCTTAAGGGACAGGGAGCTGTTTTTT. Translating it yields CASSLRDRELFF. The full variable domain, its missing parts supplied by reference TRBV11-3 and TRBJ2-2, is EAGVVQSPRYKIIEKKQPVAFWCNPISGHNTLYWYLQNLGQGPELLIRYENEEAVDDSQLPKDRFSAERLKGVDSTLKIQPAELGDSAVYLCASSLRDRELFFGEGSRLTVL.

This clonotype was detected ten times or more. The V and J genes are TRBV19 and TRBJ1-3, with D maybe TRBD1 (6 bases). Germline V gene data show CDR1 as LNHDA and CDR2 as SQIVND (reference sequence). The CDR3 extends over 15 amino acids. V was clipped by 7 bases and J by 0 bases, with 13 bases between them. Here the CDR3 reads CASTPDRTSGNTIYF. CDR3 DNA: TGTGCCAGTACCCCGGACAGAACCTCTGGAAACACCATATATTTT.

This clonotype has ten or more counts. The chain combines TRBV5-1 with TRBJ1-3; unclear D gene. Germline CDR1 and CDR2: SGHRS and YFSETQ. The ends were cut back, 2 bases at V and 2 bases at J, with 8 bases in the middle. This CDR3 is built from 14 residues. The CDR3 nucleotides read TGCGCCAGCAGCTTTGGTACAGCTGGAAACACCATATATTTT. Translated: CASSFGTAGNTIYF.